The clone carrying this T cell receptor (beta chain) was observed at least ten times. Its specificity is not known. This entry is derived from a study of CD8 T cells in ankylosing spondylitis. One entry per CDR3 protein results from TCRdb running MiXCR on the 5' RACE reads. Of some 8,600 distinct CDR3 sequences listed, about 3.8% were seen once; the top ten hold about 9.4%. Trimming shortened V by 0 bases and J by 2 bases, and 17 bases separated the two germline ends. CDR1 SGDLS and CDR2 YYNGEE come from the germline V gene. This CDR3 has 18 residues. Study findings and constraints: There was a TCR beta motif, made of several highly homologous variants, that appeared characteristic of ankylosing spondylitis blood. CD8+ cells made up the disease-linked clones, which were relatively rare in peripheral blood.

Sequencing used blood, either unsorted or a sorted T cell fraction (not recorded which). The chain is built from TRBV9 and TRBJ2-2, with D perhaps given as TRBD1 or TRBD2 (5 bases each). The sequence derives from a female donor with ankylosing spondylitis or in good health (not recorded which). The CDR3 DNA is TGTGCCAGCAGCGTAGCCCGGGGACCTGTCATTAACACCGGGGAGCTGTTTTTT. As protein: CASSVARGPVINTGELFF.